This record looks at one T cell receptor beta chain sequence and its context. The antigen is not known. The PCR had 60 Vbeta and 13 Jbeta primers. The data were produced by immunoSEQ multiplex PCR, yet TCRdb's version contains in-frame clones alone and is incomplete. The top ten hold roughly 1.1% of the sample, which has tens of thousands of clones, roughly 80% seen once. This sample was taken from a study of cytomegalovirus exposure and HLA in healthy donors. Study observations and caveats: Previously analyzed data showed that most TCR beta V segments were productive at a frequency of about 87% or about 30%.

The receptor was derived from a girl aged 2 to 9 in good health and CMV-seropositive. Sequencing input: PBMCs.

CDR3 coding DNA: TGTGCCAGCAGCTTATGGGCAGGGGGCCCGAACACTGAAGCTTTCTTT. As protein: CASSLWAGGPNTEAFF. This rearrangement joins TRBV7-6 to TRBJ1-1; the match to TRBD1 covers 8 bases. V gave up 2 bases and J gave up 1 base; unmatched junction bases: 6. Per the germline V gene, CDR1 is SGHVS and CDR2 is FNYEAQ. There are 16 residues in the CDR3.